This TCR beta chain derives from a study of technical replicates of blood from four donors. From germline, CDR1 is SNHLY and CDR2 FYNNEI. The CDR3 has 15 amino acids. V was clipped by 6 bases and J by 1 base; unmatched bases: 6. This clone was seen a handful of times. The method was immunoSEQ multiplex PCR; TCRdb's version includes in-frame clones alone and lacks a portion of them. Here the sample spans fewer than 75,000 clones, 85% to 90% being singletons. This TCR derives from a human donor in good health. Some clones in this sample may be carry-over from other donors' samples. Sequenced input: PBMCs. The chain joins TRBV2 to TRBJ1-5; 7 nucleotides line up with TRBD1. CDR3 in amino acids: CASRGRGPSNQPQHF. The DNA of the CDR3 is TGTGCCAGCAGGGGAAGGGGGCCGAGCAATCAGCCCCAGCATTTT.